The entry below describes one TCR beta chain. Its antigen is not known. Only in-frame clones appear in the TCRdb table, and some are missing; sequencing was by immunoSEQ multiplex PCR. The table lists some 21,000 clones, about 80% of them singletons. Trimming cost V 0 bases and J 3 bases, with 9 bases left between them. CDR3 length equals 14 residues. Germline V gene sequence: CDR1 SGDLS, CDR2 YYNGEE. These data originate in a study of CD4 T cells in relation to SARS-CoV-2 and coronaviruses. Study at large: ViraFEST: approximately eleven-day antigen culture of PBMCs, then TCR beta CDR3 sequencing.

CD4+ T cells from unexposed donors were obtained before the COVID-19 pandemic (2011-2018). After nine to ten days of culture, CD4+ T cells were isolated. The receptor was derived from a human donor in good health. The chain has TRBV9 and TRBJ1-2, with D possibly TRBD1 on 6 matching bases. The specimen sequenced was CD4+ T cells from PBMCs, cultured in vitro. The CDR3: CASSVEAGDYGYTF. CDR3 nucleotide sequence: TGTGCCAGCAGCGTAGAAGCAGGGGACTATGGCTACACCTTC.